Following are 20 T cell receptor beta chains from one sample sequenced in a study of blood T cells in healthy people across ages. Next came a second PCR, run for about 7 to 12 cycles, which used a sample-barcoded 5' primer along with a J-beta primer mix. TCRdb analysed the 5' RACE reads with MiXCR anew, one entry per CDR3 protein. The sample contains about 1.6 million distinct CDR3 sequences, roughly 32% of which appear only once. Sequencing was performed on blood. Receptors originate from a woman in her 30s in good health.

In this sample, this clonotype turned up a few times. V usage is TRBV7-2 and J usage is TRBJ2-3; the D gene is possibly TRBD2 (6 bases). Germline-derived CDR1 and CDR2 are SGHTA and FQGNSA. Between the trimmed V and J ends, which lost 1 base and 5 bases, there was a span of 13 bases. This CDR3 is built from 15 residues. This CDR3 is CASSLGNRRGDTQYF. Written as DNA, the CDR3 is TGTGCCAGCAGCTTAGGAAACAGGCGGGGAGATACGCAGTATTTT.

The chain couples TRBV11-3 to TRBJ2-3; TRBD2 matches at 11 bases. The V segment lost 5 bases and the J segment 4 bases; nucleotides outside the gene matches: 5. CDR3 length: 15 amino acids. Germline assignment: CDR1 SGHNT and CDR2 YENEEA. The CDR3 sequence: CASSRGLAASDTQYF. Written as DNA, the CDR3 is TGTGCCAGCAGCCGGGGACTAGCGGCGTCAGATACGCAGTATTTT. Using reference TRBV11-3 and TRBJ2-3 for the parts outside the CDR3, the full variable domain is EAGVVQSPRYKIIEKKQPVAFWCNPISGHNTLYWYLQNLGQGPELLIRYENEEAVDDSQLPKDRFSAERLKGVDSTLKIQPAELGDSAVYLCASSRGLAASDTQYFGPGTRLTVL.

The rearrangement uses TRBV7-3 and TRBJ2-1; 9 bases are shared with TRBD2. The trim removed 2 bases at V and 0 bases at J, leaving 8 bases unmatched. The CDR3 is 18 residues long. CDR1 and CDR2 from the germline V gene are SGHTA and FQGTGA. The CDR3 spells CASSLVGGGASSYNEQFF. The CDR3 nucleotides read TGTGCCAGCAGCTTAGTAGGCGGGGGGGCCAGCTCCTACAATGAGCAGTTCTTC.

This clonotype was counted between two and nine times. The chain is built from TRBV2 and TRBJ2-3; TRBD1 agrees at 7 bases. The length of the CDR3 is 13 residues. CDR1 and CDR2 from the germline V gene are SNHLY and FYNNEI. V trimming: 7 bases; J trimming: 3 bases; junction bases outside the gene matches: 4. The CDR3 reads CASMKGATDTQYF. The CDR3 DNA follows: TGTGCCAGCATGAAGGGGGCTACAGATACGCAGTATTTT. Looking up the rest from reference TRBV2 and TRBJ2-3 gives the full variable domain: EPEVTQTPSHQVTQMGQEVILRCVPISNHLYFYWYRQILGQKVEFLVSFYNNEISEKSEIFDDQFSVERPDGSNFTLKIRSTKLEDSAMYFCASMKGATDTQYFGPGTRLTVL.

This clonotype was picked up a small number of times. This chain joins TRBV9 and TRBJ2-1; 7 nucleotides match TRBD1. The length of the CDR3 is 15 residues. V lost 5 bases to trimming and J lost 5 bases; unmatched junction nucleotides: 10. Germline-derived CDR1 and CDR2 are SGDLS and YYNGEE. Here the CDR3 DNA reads TGTGCCAGCAGGGAAGACAGGGCGGAAAACAATGAGCAGTTCTTC. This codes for CASREDRAENNEQFF.

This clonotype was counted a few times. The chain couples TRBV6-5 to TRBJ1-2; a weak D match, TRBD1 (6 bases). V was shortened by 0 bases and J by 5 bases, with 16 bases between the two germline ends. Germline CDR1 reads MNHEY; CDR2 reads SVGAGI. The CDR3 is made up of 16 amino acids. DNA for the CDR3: TGTGCCAGCAGTTACTCGAGTCGGGGGCGGGGATATGGCTACACCTTC. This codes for CASSYSSRGRGYGYTF.

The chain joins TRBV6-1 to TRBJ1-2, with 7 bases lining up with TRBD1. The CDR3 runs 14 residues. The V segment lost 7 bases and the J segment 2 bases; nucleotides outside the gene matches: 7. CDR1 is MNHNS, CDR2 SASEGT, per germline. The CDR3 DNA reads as TGTGCCAGCACCCCCGGGACAGCGAACTATGGCTACACCTTC. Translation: CASTPGTANYGYTF.

CDR3 bases: TGCGCCAGCCACGGACTAGCGGGAGTTGAGACCCAGTACTTC. Amino acids: CASHGLAGVETQYF. The chain recombines TRBV10-2 with TRBJ2-5, with 13 bases identical to TRBD2. With 8 bases clipped from V and 5 bases from J, the junction kept 5 bases outside the gene matches. Germline values: CDR1 WSHSY, CDR2 SAAADI. This CDR3 has 14 amino acids.

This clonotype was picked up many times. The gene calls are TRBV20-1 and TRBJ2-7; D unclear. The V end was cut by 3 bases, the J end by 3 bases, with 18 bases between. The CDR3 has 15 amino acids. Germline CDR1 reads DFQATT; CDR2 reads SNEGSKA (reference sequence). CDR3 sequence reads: CSARTGRSSNYEQYF. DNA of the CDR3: TGCAGTGCTAGGACCGGTCGGAGCAGTAACTACGAGCAGTACTTC.

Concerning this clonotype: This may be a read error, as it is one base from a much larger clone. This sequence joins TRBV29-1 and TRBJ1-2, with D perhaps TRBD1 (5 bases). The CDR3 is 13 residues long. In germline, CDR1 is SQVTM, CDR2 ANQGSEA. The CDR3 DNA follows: TGCAGCGTTGATTACCAGGGATACTATGGCTGCACCTTC. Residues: CSVDYQGYYGCTF. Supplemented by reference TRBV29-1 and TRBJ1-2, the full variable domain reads SAVISQKPSRDICQRGTSLTIQCQVDSQVTMMFWYRQQPGQSLTLIATANQGSEATYESGFVIDKFPISRPNLTFSTLTVSNMSPEDSSIYLCSVDYQGYYGCTFGSGTRLTVV.

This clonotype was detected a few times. CDR3 protein: CASSFYRATDTQYF. CDR3 DNA sequence: TGTGCCAGCAGCTTTTACCGGGCCACAGATACGCAGTATTTT. The genes are TRBV11-2 and TRBJ2-3; D is uncertain. Trimming took off 3 bases at V and 2 bases at J, with 9 bases between the two ends. The CDR3 is 14 residues long. Germline CDR1 SGHAT, CDR2 FQNNGV.

CDR3 coding DNA: TGTGCCAGCAGTGACAGAGGGGGACTCATGGCAGATACGCAGTATTTT. Its translation: CASSDRGGLMADTQYF. The V call is TRBV25-1, the J call TRBJ2-3; D tentatively fits TRBD1 or TRBD2 (6 bases each). Germline lookup yields CDR1 MGHDK and CDR2 SYGVNS. V was shortened by 3 bases and J by 4 bases, with 17 bases between the two germline ends. The CDR3 covers 16 residues. Full variable domain (outside the CDR3, taken from reference TRBV25-1 and TRBJ2-3): EADIYQTPRYLVIGTGKKITLECSQTMGHDKMYWYQQDPGMELHLIHYSYGVNSTEKGDLSSESTVSRIRTEHFPLTLESARPSHTSQYLCASSDRGGLMADTQYFGPGTRLTVL.

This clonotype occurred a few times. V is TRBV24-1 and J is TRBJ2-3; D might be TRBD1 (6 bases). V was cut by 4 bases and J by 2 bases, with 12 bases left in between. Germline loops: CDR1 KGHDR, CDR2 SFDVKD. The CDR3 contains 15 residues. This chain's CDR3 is CATSDPGDVTDTQYF. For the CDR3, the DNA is TGTGCCACCAGTGACCCAGGGGATGTCACAGATACGCAGTATTTT.

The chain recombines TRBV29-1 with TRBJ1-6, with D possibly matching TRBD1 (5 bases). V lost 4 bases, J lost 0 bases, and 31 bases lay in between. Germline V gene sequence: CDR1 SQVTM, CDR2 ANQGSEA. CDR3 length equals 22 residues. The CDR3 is CSVGEWGTEFRIKGSYNSPLHF. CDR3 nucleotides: TGCAGCGTTGGGGAATGGGGGACGGAATTTAGGATCAAAGGCTCCTATAATTCACCCCTCCACTTT.

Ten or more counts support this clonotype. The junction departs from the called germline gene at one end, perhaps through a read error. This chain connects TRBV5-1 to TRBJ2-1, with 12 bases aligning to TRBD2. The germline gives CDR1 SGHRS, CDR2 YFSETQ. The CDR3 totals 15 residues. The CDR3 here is CASSLGLAGVNEQFF. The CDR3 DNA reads TGTGCCAGCAGCTTGGGACTAGCGGGTGTCAATGAGCAGTTCTTC.

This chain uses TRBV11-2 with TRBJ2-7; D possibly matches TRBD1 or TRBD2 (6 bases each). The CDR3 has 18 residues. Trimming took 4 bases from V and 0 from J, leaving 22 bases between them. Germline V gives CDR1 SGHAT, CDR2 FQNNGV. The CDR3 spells CASSSSGRGLRSSYEQYF. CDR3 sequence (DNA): TGTGCCAGCAGCTCTAGTGGCAGGGGACTTAGGAGCTCCTACGAGCAGTACTTC.

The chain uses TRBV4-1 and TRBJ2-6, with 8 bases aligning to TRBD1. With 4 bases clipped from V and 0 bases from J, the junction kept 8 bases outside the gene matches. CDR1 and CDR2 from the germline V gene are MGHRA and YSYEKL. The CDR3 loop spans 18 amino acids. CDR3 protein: CASSRRTGRASGANVLTF. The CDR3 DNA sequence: TGCGCCAGCAGCCGCCGGACAGGGCGTGCCTCTGGGGCCAACGTCCTGACTTTC.

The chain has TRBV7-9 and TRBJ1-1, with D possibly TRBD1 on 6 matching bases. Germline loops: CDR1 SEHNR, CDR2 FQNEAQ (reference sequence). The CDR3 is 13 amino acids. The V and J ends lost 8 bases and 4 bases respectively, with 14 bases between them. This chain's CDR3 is CASGTGLGTEAFF. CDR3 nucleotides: TGTGCCAGCGGAACAGGGCTCGGCACTGAAGCTTTCTTT.

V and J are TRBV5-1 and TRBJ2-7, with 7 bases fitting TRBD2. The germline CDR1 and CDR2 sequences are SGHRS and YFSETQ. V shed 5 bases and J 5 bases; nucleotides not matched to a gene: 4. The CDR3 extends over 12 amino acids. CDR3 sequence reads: CASSAGAHEQYF. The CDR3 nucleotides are TGCGCCAGCAGTGCGGGAGCCCACGAGCAGTACTTC.

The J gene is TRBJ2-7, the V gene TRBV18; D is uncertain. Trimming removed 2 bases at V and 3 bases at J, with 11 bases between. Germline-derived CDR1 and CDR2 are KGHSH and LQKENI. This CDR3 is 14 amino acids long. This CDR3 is CASSPVPGGYEQYF. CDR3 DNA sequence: TGTGCCAGCTCACCAGTGCCGGGTGGCTACGAGCAGTACTTC.